This TCR beta chain is drawn from a study of cytomegalovirus exposure and HLA in healthy donors. The PCR made use of 60 Vbeta and 13 Jbeta primers. TCRdb keeps only in-frame clones here, not all; method: immunoSEQ multiplex PCR. The sample lists around 140,000 clones, roughly 82% occurring once. Points on this clone: Its antigen is as yet unknown.

Broader study findings: Researchers reported that a few CMV-associated chains were confirmed in vitro as CMV antigen-specific.

The CDR3 loop spans 15 amino acids. Germline V lookup: CDR1 MNHEY, CDR2 SVGAGI. V was trimmed by 5 bases and J by 4 bases, leaving 17 bases between them. This clonotype was sampled from a male donor in good health and CMV-seropositive. The sequenced material came from PBMCs. The chain is built from TRBV6-5 and TRBJ1-1, with TRBD1 as a possible D gene (6 bases). The CDR3 DNA reads as TGTGCCAGCAGTCACAGACAGGTTTCGGGCACTGAAGCTTTCTTT. Translated, it gives CASSHRQVSGTEAFF.